The next 7 T cell receptor beta chains were all read from a single sample in a study of shared clonotypes between healthy human individuals. The repertoire was sequenced with immunoSEQ multiplex PCR; TCRdb's copy has only in-frame clones and lacks some. The repertoire consists of around 500,000 clones, with about four fifths occurring once and the leading ten covering less than 15%. Material: PBMCs. These receptors were taken from a woman aged 35 to 49 in good health. Some clones in this sample may be carry-over from other donors' samples.

The rearrangement joins TRBV28 to TRBJ2-7; possibly TRBD2 for D (6 bases). The CDR3 consists of 16 residues. V lost 7 bases to trimming and J lost 3 bases, with 22 bases between them. Germline V lookup: CDR1 MDHEN, CDR2 SYDVKM. CDR3 in amino acids: CASMSAWAGTYYEQYF. Written as DNA, the CDR3 is TGTGCCAGCATGTCTGCGTGGGCAGGGACTTACTACGAGCAGTACTTC.

This chain connects TRBV30 to TRBJ1-4, with D possibly matching TRBD1 (6 bases). V was pared by 3 bases and J by 1 base, with 12 bases between. Germline V gene data show CDR1 as GTSNPN and CDR2 as SVGIG (reference sequence). The CDR3 spans 15 residues. This CDR3 is CAWRVGAGTNEKLFF. CDR3 nucleotides: TGTGCCTGGAGGGTGGGGGCTGGAACTAATGAAAAACTGTTTTTT.

The chain joins TRBV5-1 to TRBJ2-7; 7 bases fit TRBD1. The V gene end was trimmed by 1 base and the J gene end by 5 bases; junction bases not matched to a gene: 6. This CDR3 spans 14 amino acids. In germline, CDR1 is SGHRS, CDR2 YFSETQ. CDR3 nucleotides: TGCGCCAGCAGCTTGATCCCAGACAGGGACGAGCAGTACTTC. Protein: CASSLIPDRDEQYF.

The chain recombines TRBV5-1 with TRBJ2-2, with 8 nucleotides matching TRBD2. The CDR3 totals 14 residues. Germline V gene lookup returns CDR1 SGHRS and CDR2 YFSETQ. The V and J ends lost 7 bases and 4 bases, in that order; junction bases with no gene match: 6. CDR3 region: CASQAGAGTGELFF. For the CDR3, the DNA is TGCGCCAGCCAAGCGGGAGCGGGCACCGGGGAGCTGTTTTTT.

The rearrangement joins TRBV4-2 to TRBJ2-4; the D gene could be TRBD1 or TRBD2 (6 bases each). Trimming left V 0 bases short and J 1 base short, with 7 bases between. In germline, CDR1 is LGHNA, CDR2 YNFKEQ. The CDR3 length is 15 residues. The CDR3 DNA reads TGTGCCAGCAGCCAAGAAGGGGGGGCCAAAAACATTCAGTACTTC. Its protein is CASSQEGGAKNIQYF.

The genes are TRBV5-1 and TRBJ1-4; maybe TRBD1 (5 bases). Trimming took 9 bases from V and 2 from J, leaving 17 bases between them. The germline V gene encodes CDR1 SGHRS and CDR2 YFSETQ. The CDR3 is 15 amino acids. CDR3 residues: CATRPRGETNEKLFF. CDR3 coding DNA: TGCGCCACCCGACCGCGGGGGGAGACTAATGAAAAACTGTTTTTT. Full variable domain (outside the CDR3, taken from reference TRBV5-1 and TRBJ1-4): KAGVTQTPRYLIKTRGQQVTLSCSPISGHRSVSWYQQTPGQGLQFLFEYFSETQRNKGNFPGRFSGRQFSNSRSEMNVSTLELGDSALYLCATRPRGETNEKLFFGSGTQLSVL.

The chain recombines TRBV7-9 with TRBJ2-2; D uncertain. V lost 2 bases and J lost 4, with 11 bases in between. This CDR3 comprises 15 residues. Germline V CDR1 and CDR2: SEHNR, FQNEAQ (reference sequence). The CDR3 DNA reads TGTGCCAGCAGCTTATCCGGACCGATCACCGGGGAGCTGTTTTTT. The encoded protein is CASSLSGPITGELFF.